This T cell receptor beta chain was observed in a study of tumor-infiltrating T cells and Merkel cell polyomavirus (TCRdb year 2017). Looking at the study overall: In Merkel cell carcinoma patients, the study examined CD8+ T cells specific for the Merkel cell polyomavirus KLL epitope. Varied, non-standardized therapies, including chemotherapy, radiation and immunotherapies, were received by the patients. Most whole-tumor samples were approximately 25-micron curls cut from formalin-fixed, paraffin-embedded tissue blocks. In the whole study, one tumor sample was a frozen nodal tumor digest, and another tumor sample was a flash-frozen core biopsy of a metastasis. Patients presented at varying disease stages and were followed for a median of approximately 2.5 years, with a range of 1. In roughly 15 samples, KLL-tetramer-sorted cells taken from blood or tumor-infiltrating lymphocytes underwent TRB sequencing, as did about a dozen matched whole-tumor samples.

The research as a whole found: A greater number of unique KLL-specific clonotypes in tumors (roughly 5-108 vs 0-3) was associated with a significant advantage in MCC-specific survival (P = 0.0051). Because the study covered only a single viral epitope, T cells targeting other Merkel cell polyomavirus epitopes were not captured. KLL-specific TRB repertoires were found to be diverse and largely private, with only one public clonotype, shared by two patients, identified among 400 or so unique sequences. One limitation of the study is the small sample size (n = 12 patients). Significantly improved MCC-specific survival was associated with a higher fraction of KLL-specific T cells within tumors (1.9-18% versus roughly 0-0.14%).

Robust positive staining for Merkel cell polyomavirus Large T antigen was observed by immunohistochemistry in the tumors of all patients. About twelve Merkel cell carcinoma patients with robust KLL-tetramer+ populations, above 0.04% of CD8+ T cells, in blood and/or cultured TIL were included. All patients were identified as Caucasian, and a median age of roughly 59 years (range roughly 50 to 77 years) was recorded. Lymph node tumors were analyzed for patients with unknown primaries who presented with nodal disease, or when there was not enough primary tissue. To prepare the library, the immunoSEQ multiplex PCR assay was applied. Adaptive Biotechnologies (Seattle, WA) carried out genomic DNA extraction, TRB sequencing and normalization. The authors' pipeline ran thus. Clonality was calculated as one minus the Shannon entropy of productive TRB sequences, normalized by log2 of unique productive sequences. KLL-specific clonotypes in tumors were identified by matching TCRbeta CDR3 amino acid sequences to those from the tetramer-sorted sample of each patient. TCRdb holds this immuneACCESS table with in-frame rearrangements only. Some clones are missing; in checked studies, unresolved V genes explain under half, and the rest has no known cause. V, J and clone size are taken as reported in that table, and D and trimming were inferred from the DNA itself. Within this sample are 26,000 or so clones, with around nine tenths of them counted one time only. The top ten clones comprise roughly 2.5% of the sample.

A distance of 11 bases separates the germline ends of V and J, which lose 4 bases and 1 base respectively. The CDR3 goes from the cysteine to the phenylalanine over 14 residues. The read is trimmed to its CDR3 DNA, 42 bases read in frame from base 1. According to the germline V gene, CDR1 reads SGHRS and CDR2 reads YFSETQ. Note on this clone: Its target antigen remains unknown. No quality values exist for individual bases; no much larger clone is one base distant.

The V and J genes are TRBV5-1 and TRBJ2-5, with a tentative D gene TRBD1 over 5 matching bases. The source is a man aged 45-65 years with Merkel cell carcinoma. The sequencing sample was made of lymph node tissue. The CDR3 amino acid sequence is: CASSPDSPQETQYF. The nucleotide sequence is given as TGCGCCAGCAGCCCTGACAGTCCCCAAGAGACCCAGTACTTC.